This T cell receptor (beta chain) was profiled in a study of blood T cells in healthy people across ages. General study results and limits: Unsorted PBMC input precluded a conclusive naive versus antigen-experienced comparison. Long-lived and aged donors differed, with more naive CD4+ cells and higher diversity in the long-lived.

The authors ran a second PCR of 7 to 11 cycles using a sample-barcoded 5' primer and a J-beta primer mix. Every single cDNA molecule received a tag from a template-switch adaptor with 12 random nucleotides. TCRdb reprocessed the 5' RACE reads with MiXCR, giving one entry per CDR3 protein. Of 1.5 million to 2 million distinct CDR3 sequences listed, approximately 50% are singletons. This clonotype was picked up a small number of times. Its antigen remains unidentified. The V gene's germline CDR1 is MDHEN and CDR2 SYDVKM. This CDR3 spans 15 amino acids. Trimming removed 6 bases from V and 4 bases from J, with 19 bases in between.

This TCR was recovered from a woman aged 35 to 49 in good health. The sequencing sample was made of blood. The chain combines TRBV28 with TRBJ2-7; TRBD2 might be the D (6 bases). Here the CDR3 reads CASSPLTPAGYEQYF. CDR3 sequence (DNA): TGTGCCAGCAGCCCTCTGACGCCTGCGGGGTACGAGCAGTACTTC.